This TCR beta chain appears in the sequencing data of a study of T cell responses to AZD1222 COVID-19 vaccine. Broader study findings: Spike was spanned by vaccine-associated CD4 TCRs, which were dominant at 160-218 and 743-854. Among AZD1222 vaccinees, only six or seven were seropositive at baseline. Recipients of two AZD1222 doses showed rising Spike-specific TCR breadth and depth.

Some clones are missing from TCRdb's copy, which holds only in-frame ones; the method was immunoSEQ multiplex PCR. The sample has over 85,000 clones; just under 95% are singletons. Per germline, CDR1 SGHVS and CDR2 FQNEAQ. This CDR3 has 14 amino acids. Trimming at V came to 5 bases and at J to 10 bases, leaving 9 bases not matched to a gene. Regarding this clone: As yet, its antigen is unknown.

This receptor was obtained from an adult who received the AZD1222 COVID-19 vaccine. The specimen comprised peripheral blood, sampled 28 days after the second AZD1222 dose. The rearrangement joins TRBV7-8 to TRBJ1-4, with 8 bases identical to TRBD1. DNA of the CDR3: TGTGCCAGCAGCGGCGACAGGGGTTTAGGAAAACTGTTTTTT. It encodes CASSGDRGLGKLFF. Looking up the rest from reference TRBV7-8 and TRBJ1-4 gives the full variable domain: GAGVSQSPRYKVAKRGQDVALRCDPISGHVSLFWYQQALGQGPEFLTYFQNEAQLDKSGLPSDRFFAERPEGSVSTLKIQRTQQEDSAVYLCASSGDRGLGKLFFGSGTQLSVL.